This TCR beta chain was retrieved from a study of early T cells in non-severe SARS-CoV-2 infection. The overall study: The study sequenced bulk RNA from unsorted whole blood, with chains unpaired.

The CDR3 runs 14 residues. Per the germline V gene, CDR1 is MNHEY and CDR2 is SMNVEV (reference sequence). V lost 2 bases and J lost 4, with 10 bases in between. Individually, cDNA molecules had unique molecular identifiers attached to them. In TCRdb, the 5' RACE reads were re-called with MiXCR into one record per CDR3 protein. The data contain approximately 70,000 distinct CDR3 sequences, 3.5% to 6% of them singletons. Study results and limitations: Comparison of clonotypes with VDJdb favored anti-spike CD8 responses while missing private and CD4 specificities.

In this sample, this clonotype turned up many times. Antigen specificity is unknown. The input for sequencing was whole blood, taken at baseline. The J gene is TRBJ2-3, the V gene TRBV27, with D possibly being TRBD1 (5 bases). This TCR was recovered from an adult who was a healthcare worker with PCR-confirmed SARS-CoV-2 infection or an uninfected control (not recorded which). The donor label of this sample is uncertain. This CDR3 reads CASSLTGYADTQYF. CDR3 DNA: TGTGCCAGCAGTTTAACAGGTTATGCAGATACGCAGTATTTT.